The rows below give T cell receptor beta chains drawn from one sample of a study of identical twins. TCRdb ran MiXCR on the 5' RACE reads and lists one entry per CDR3 protein. The sample yields 450,000 to 500,000 distinct CDR3 sequences, roughly an eighth seen once. Separately, the same data were catalogued under a study of yellow fever vaccine responses in identical twins.

The specimen sequenced was CD4+ T cells sorted from blood. These receptors came from a woman aged 18-35 years in good health. CDR3s include the opening cysteine and the closing phenylalanine or tryptophan. A D gene is named only where the DNA matches it firmly. Expanded clones are given a class, and other clones once, few, many or no size at all.

D | length | J | size | V | CDR3 | DNA
TRBD2 | 15 | TRBJ2-1 | few | TRBV9 | CASSVSLAEYNEQFF | TGTGCCAGCAGCGTATCACTAGCGGAATACAATGAGCAGTTCTTC
- | 14 | TRBJ2-3 | many | TRBV5-1 | CASSSDRVTDTQYF | TGCGCCAGCAGCAGTGATAGGGTTACAGATACGCAGTATTTT
- | 17 | TRBJ2-1 | - | TRBV15 | CATSRYHSGSSYNEQFF | TGTGCCACCAGCAGATACCATAGTGGGAGCTCCTACAATGAGCAGTTCTTC
- | 15 | TRBJ2-3 | - | TRBV7-2 | CASSLSLLGTDTQYF | TGTGCCAGCAGCTTAAGTCTTCTCGGCACAGATACGCAGTATTTT
TRBD1 | 16 | TRBJ2-3 | few | TRBV27 | CASSLFGQAITDTQYF | TGTGCCAGCAGTTTATTCGGACAGGCCATCACAGATACGCAGTATTTT
TRBD1 | 16 | TRBJ2-7 | few | TRBV28 | CASRLLPTGGVYEQYF | TGTGCCAGCAGACTACTCCCAACAGGGGGCGTTTACGAGCAGTACTTC
TRBD2 | 18 | TRBJ2-1 | few | TRBV4-2 | CASSQETLAGGPQNEQFF | TGTGCCAGCAGCCAAGAAACACTAGCGGGGGGGCCTCAGAATGAGCAGTTCTTC
- | 15 | TRBJ2-7 | many | TRBV12-3/TRBV12-4 | CASSPGGNGAYEQYF | TGTGCCAGCAGCCCGGGCGGGAATGGAGCCTACGAGCAGTACTTC
- | 19 | TRBJ2-2 | few | TRBV4-1 | CASSQEGGIQGPNTGELFF | TGCGCCAGCAGCCAAGAAGGCGGTATCCAGGGCCCAAACACCGGGGAGCTGTTTTTT
- | 14 | TRBJ2-7 | few | TRBV28 | CASSSQDPFYEQYF | TGTGCCAGCAGTTCACAGGACCCGTTCTACGAGCAGTACTTC
TRBD1 | 14 | TRBJ1-5 | - | TRBV6-5 | CASSNRGESQPQHF | TGTGCCAGCAGTAACAGGGGGGAGAGTCAGCCCCAGCATTTT
- | 14 | TRBJ1-4 | few | TRBV28 | CASSLWDVNEKLFF | TGTGCCAGCAGTTTATGGGATGTTAATGAAAAACTGTTTTTT
TRBD1 | 15 | TRBJ2-1 | many | TRBV11-2 | CASSTDRGRGNEQFF | TGTGCCAGCAGCACCGACAGGGGGCGAGGTAATGAGCAGTTCTTC
- | 17 | TRBJ2-6 | - | TRBV6-1 | CASSRPPVVSGANVLTF | TGTGCCAGCAGTCGACCCCCAGTAGTCTCTGGGGCCAACGTCCTGACTTTC
- | 16 | TRBJ2-7 | few | TRBV12-3/TRBV12-4 | CASSFRGPRSPGEQYF | TGTGCCAGCAGTTTTAGGGGCCCCCGGAGTCCGGGAGAGCAGTACTTC
TRBD1 | 13 | TRBJ2-7 | - | TRBV5-1 | CASSDRGVAEQYF | TGCGCCAGCTCGGACAGGGGAGTTGCCGAGCAGTACTTC
- | 15 | TRBJ2-2 | - | TRBV3-1 | CASSRSVQVTGELFF | TGTGCCAGCAGTCGGTCCGTACAGGTCACCGGGGAGCTGTTTTTT
TRBD2 | 14 | TRBJ2-7 | few | TRBV27 | CASSFLAGWNEQYF | TGTGCCAGCAGTTTTCTAGCGGGGTGGAACGAGCAGTACTTC
- | 15 | TRBJ1-1 | - | TRBV5-1 | CASSLTRVVVTEAFF | TGCGCCAGCAGCTTAACCAGGGTGGTGGTAACTGAAGCTTTCTTT
- | 12 | TRBJ2-7 | - | TRBV28 | CASSAGFYEQYF | TGTGCCAGCAGTGCAGGGTTTTACGAGCAGTACTTC
TRBD2 | 14 | TRBJ2-2 | many | TRBV7-9 | CASSLSGGTGELFF | TGTGCCAGCAGCTTAAGCGGGGGCACCGGGGAGCTGTTTTTT
TRBD2 | 16 | TRBJ2-3 | many | TRBV5-1 | CASSRALAGLTDTQYF | TGCGCCAGCAGCCGCGCCCTAGCGGGACTCACAGATACGCAGTATTTT
- | 13 | TRBJ2-3 | few | TRBV7-9 | CASRKAQTDTQYF | TGTGCCAGCAGAAAAGCACAGACAGATACGCAGTATTTT
TRBD1 | 17 | TRBJ2-2 | few | TRBV20-1 | CSASPRGRGINPGELFF | TGCAGTGCTAGTCCTAGGGGCAGGGGGATAAACCCCGGGGAGCTGTTTTTT
- | 17 | TRBJ2-1 | many | TRBV5-1 | CASTGGAVPSLYNEQFF | TGCGCCAGCACAGGCGGGGCGGTCCCCTCCCTATACAATGAGCAGTTCTTC
TRBD2 | 15 | TRBJ2-7 | - | TRBV20-1 | CSASDPGGRIYEQYF | TGCAGTGCTAGTGACCCCGGGGGGAGGATCTACGAGCAGTACTTC
- | 10 | TRBJ2-7 | - | TRBV20-1 | CSASAYEQYF | TGCAGTGCTAGTGCCTACGAGCAGTACTTC
- | 14 | TRBJ1-4 | - | TRBV7-8 | CASSRGSRAEKLFF | TGTGCCAGCAGCCGGGGGTCGAGAGCTGAAAAACTGTTTTTT
- | 17 | TRBJ2-4 | - | TRBV7-2 | CASSPRGWVPMKNIQYF | TGTGCCAGCAGCCCGCGGGGCTGGGTGCCGATGAAAAACATTCAGTACTTC
TRBD1 | 14 | TRBJ2-7 | many | TRBV5-1 | CASSYSRTGYEQYF | TGCGCCAGCAGCTACTCACGGACAGGCTACGAGCAGTACTTC
TRBD2 | 16 | TRBJ2-7 | many | TRBV7-2 | CASSTKGLAGPYEQYF | TGTGCCAGCAGCACAAAGGGACTAGCGGGACCCTACGAGCAGTACTTC
- | 14 | TRBJ1-4 | - | TRBV7-9 | CASSLDGVGEKLFF | TGTGCCAGCAGCTTAGACGGCGTGGGGGAAAAACTGTTTTTT
TRBD1 | 16 | TRBJ2-7 | many | TRBV6-2/TRBV6-3 | CASSYSRDSNFYEQYF | TGTGCCAGCAGTTACTCTCGGGACAGCAATTTCTACGAGCAGTACTTC
TRBD1 | 16 | TRBJ2-5 | - | TRBV28 | CASSLGQGVRGETQYF | TGTGCCAGCAGTTTGGGACAGGGGGTCCGAGGGGAGACCCAGTACTTC
TRBD1 | 14 | TRBJ2-1 | - | TRBV11-2 | CASSDNRGHNEQFF | TGTGCCAGCAGCGATAACAGGGGGCACAATGAGCAGTTCTTC
TRBD2 | 16 | TRBJ2-1 | few | TRBV20-1 | CSARPGLVGRRNEQFF | TGCAGTGCTAGACCGGGACTAGTGGGGAGGAGGAATGAGCAGTTCTTC
- | 19 | TRBJ2-3 | - | TRBV5-1 | CASSHILGTRWGSTDTQYF | TGCGCCAGCAGCCACATCCTGGGGACAAGGTGGGGTAGCACAGATACGCAGTATTTT
TRBD1 | 13 | TRBJ2-1 | many | TRBV20-1 | CSANRGSYNEQFF | TGCAGTGCAAACAGGGGCTCCTACAATGAGCAGTTCTTC
- | 15 | TRBJ2-6 | - | TRBV3-1 | CASSPNRAGANVLTF | TGTGCCAGCAGCCCCAACAGGGCTGGGGCCAACGTCCTGACTTTC
- | 12 | TRBJ2-7 | - | TRBV20-1 | CSAVGTKEEQYF | TGCAGTGCCGTCGGGACAAAAGAGGAGCAGTACTTC
- | 11 | TRBJ2-1 | - | TRBV6-5 | CASRKHLEQFF | TGTGCCAGCAGGAAACATCTTGAGCAGTTCTTC
- | 13 | TRBJ2-7 | few | TRBV7-3 | CASSLDLHYEQYF | TGTGCCAGCAGCTTAGACTTGCATTACGAGCAGTACTTC
TRBD1 | 14 | TRBJ1-2 | few | TRBV7-9 | CASSLRQGAFGYTF | TGTGCCAGCAGCTTAAGGCAGGGGGCGTTTGGCTACACCTTC
- | 14 | TRBJ2-7 | few | TRBV9 | CASSVDGNSYEQYF | TGTGCCAGCAGCGTAGACGGTAACTCCTACGAGCAGTACTTC
- | 15 | TRBJ2-1 | few | TRBV20-1 | CSARDLDRSYNEQFF | TGCAGTGCTAGAGATCTAGACAGGTCCTACAATGAGCAGTTCTTC
- | 16 | TRBJ2-4 | few | TRBV20-1 | CSARGSGLLNKNIQYF | TGCAGTGCTAGAGGTTCGGGGCTCCTAAACAAAAACATTCAGTACTTC
TRBD1 | 13 | TRBJ2-7 | many | TRBV29-1 | CSVGQGLGYEQYF | TGCAGCGTTGGACAGGGCTTAGGCTACGAGCAGTACTTC
- | 13 | TRBJ2-7 | - | TRBV6-5 | CASSYRGPDEQYF | TGTGCCAGCAGTTACAGGGGCCCAGACGAGCAGTACTTC